A single T cell receptor (beta chain) is shown here with its context. Its antigen remains unknown. This entry belongs to a study of Ad26.COV2.S vaccination and SARS-CoV-2 variants. Study details: Once, or twice with 56 days between doses, Ad26.COV2.S was given intramuscularly. Study results and limitations: The breadth of spike-specific CD8+ and CD4+ T cell responses after vaccination was reportedly substantial.

The sample's treatment: roughly 20 received Ad26.COV2.S at low or high dose, single or two shots; 5 received placebo; per-sample allocation not given. Repertoires come from day 63 after the first vaccine or placebo injection. A Boston donor was an adult aged 18-55 years. Profiled with immunoSEQ multiplex PCR; TCRdb holds only in-frame clones, not every one. The repertoire holds around 420,000 clones, with 88% as singletons. The material was peripheral blood, obtained in a trial of Ad26.COV2.S vaccine versus placebo. The clonotype was recovered from a person between 18 and 59 years old who received the Ad26.COV2.S COVID-19 vaccine or a placebo.

In DNA form, the CDR3 reads TGTGCCAGCAGCTTTTCGGGACTAGCATACGAGCAGTACTTC. Translation gives CASSFSGLAYEQYF. The rearrangement links TRBV7-9 to TRBJ2-7; 9 nucleotides line up with TRBD2. Germline assignment: CDR1 SEHNR and CDR2 FQNEAQ (reference sequence). The ends lost 3 bases at V and 4 bases at J; junction bases unmatched: 4. This CDR3 region has 14 residues.